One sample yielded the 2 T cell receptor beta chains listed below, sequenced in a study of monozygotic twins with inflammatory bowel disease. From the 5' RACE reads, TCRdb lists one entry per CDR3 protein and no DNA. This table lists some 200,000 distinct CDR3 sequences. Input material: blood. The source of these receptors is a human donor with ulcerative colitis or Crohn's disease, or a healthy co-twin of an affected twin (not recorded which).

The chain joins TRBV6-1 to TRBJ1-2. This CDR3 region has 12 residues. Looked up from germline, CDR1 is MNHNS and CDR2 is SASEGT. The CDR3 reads CASSEVRYGYTF.

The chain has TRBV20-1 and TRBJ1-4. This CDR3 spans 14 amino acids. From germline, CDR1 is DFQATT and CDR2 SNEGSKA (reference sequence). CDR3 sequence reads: CSASGSNQGEKLFF.